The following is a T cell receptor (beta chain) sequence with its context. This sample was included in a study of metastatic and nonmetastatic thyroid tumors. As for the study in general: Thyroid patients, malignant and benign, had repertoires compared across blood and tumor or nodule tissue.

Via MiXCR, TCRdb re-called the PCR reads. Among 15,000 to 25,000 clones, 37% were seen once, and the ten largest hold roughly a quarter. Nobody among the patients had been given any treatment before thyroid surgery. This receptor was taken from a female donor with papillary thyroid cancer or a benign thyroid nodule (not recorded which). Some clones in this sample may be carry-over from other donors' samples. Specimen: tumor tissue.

This CDR3 is CSATPGLAIGADTQYF. The DNA for the CDR3 is TGCAGTGCTACCCCGGGACTAGCAATCGGGGCAGATACGCAGTATTTT. The rearrangement links TRBV20-1 to TRBJ2-3; 9 bases are shared with TRBD2. V lost 4 bases and J lost 4; bases outside the gene matches: 12. CDR3 size: 16 residues. Per the germline V gene, CDR1 is DFQATT and CDR2 is SNEGSKA (reference sequence).